The following is a T cell receptor beta chain sequence with its context. The sample is drawn from a study of blood T cell repertoires in COVID-19. Turning to the study itself: COVID-19 samples collected from the United States, Italy and Spain covered acute and convalescent phases. T cells, B-cell-depleted T cells, or PBMCs supplied cDNA or gDNA.

Original analysis: Amplification of reference gene primers was used by the study to estimate nucleated cell counts. The assay was immunoSEQ multiplex PCR, and TCRdb's table has in-frame clones only and misses some. V and J calls and clone size are copied from that table; D and trimming were computed from the DNA. The data hold about 50,000 clones, with approximately 91% observed a single time. Sequencing was carried out using peripheral blood. The receptor's source is a human donor in a cohort sampled during active COVID-19.

CDR3 DNA sequence: TGTGCCAGTAACGCGGGGACCTCCTACAATGAGCAGTTCTTC. Protein sequence: CASNAGTSYNEQFF. J is TRBJ2-1 and V is TRBV19, with D possibly being TRBD2 (6 bases). V was trimmed by 7 bases and J by 0 bases, leaving 10 bases between them. CDR1 is LNHDA, CDR2 SQIVND, per germline (reference sequence). The CDR3 totals 14 residues.